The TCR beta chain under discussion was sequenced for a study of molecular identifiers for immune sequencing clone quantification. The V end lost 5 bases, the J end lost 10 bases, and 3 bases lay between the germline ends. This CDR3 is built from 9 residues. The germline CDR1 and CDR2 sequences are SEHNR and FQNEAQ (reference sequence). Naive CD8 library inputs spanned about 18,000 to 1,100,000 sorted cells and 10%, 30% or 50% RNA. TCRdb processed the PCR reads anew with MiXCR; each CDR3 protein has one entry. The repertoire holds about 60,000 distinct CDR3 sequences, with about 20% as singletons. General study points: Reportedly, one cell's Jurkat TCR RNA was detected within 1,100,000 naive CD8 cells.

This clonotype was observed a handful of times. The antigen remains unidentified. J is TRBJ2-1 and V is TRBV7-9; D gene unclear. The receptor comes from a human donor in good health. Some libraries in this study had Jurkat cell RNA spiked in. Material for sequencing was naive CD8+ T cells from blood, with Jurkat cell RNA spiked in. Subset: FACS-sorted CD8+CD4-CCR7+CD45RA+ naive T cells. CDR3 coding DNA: TGTGCCAGCAGCCCCGAGCAGTTCTTC. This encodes CASSPEQFF.